Each of the 17 T cell receptor beta chains below was sequenced from the same sample in a study of T cells in Graves' hyperthyroidism and ophthalmopathy. Authors of the study amplified TCR beta CDR3 regions from RNA transcripts. HTBI primers drove first-round RT-PCR of the TCR CDR3. TCRdb fed the multiplex PCR reads into MiXCR, producing one record per CDR3 protein. This table holds some 300,000 distinct CDR3 sequences, roughly 14% found once. Sequencing used blood. Receptor source: a woman aged 30 to 39 with Graves' hyperthyroidism that later progressed to Graves' ophthalmopathy.

This clonotype was counted at least ten times. This chain uses TRBV7-2 with TRBJ2-3, with D unclear. The V gene's germline CDR1 is SGHTA and CDR2 FQGNSA. Trimming took off 5 bases at V and 5 bases at J, with 8 bases between the two ends. This CDR3 is built from 12 residues. The CDR3 reads CASSLAQDTQYF. The CDR3, as DNA: TGTGCCAGCAGCCTGGCGCAAGATACGCAGTATTTT.

There are many counts of this clonotype. This chain joins TRBV7-9 and TRBJ2-2, with D possibly being TRBD1 or TRBD2 (5 bases each). CDR3 length equals 15 residues. CDR1 is SEHNR, CDR2 FQNEAQ, per germline (reference sequence). Trimming shortened V by 5 bases and J by 5 bases, and 15 bases separated the two germline ends. This CDR3 reads CASSISGTYTGELFF. CDR3 DNA sequence: TGTGCCAGCAGCATTTCCGGGACGTATACCGGGGAGCTGTTTTTT.

There are a few counts of this clonotype. The chain recombines TRBV20-1 with TRBJ2-5, with 10 bases that match TRBD2. V shed 0 bases, J shed 5 bases, and the junction held 9 bases outside the gene matches. In germline, CDR1 is DFQATT, CDR2 SNEGSKA (reference sequence). This CDR3 region has 16 residues. In nucleotides, the CDR3 is TGCAGTGCTAGAGATCTGGCTAGCGGGAGTTATGAGACCCAGTACTTC. Translated: CSARDLASGSYETQYF.

V gene TRBV14 combines with J gene TRBJ2-7; 8 bases are shared with TRBD1. CDR3 length: 15 residues. Germline V lookup: CDR1 SGHDN, CDR2 FVKESK. Trimming at V came to 3 bases and at J to 1 base, leaving 5 bases not matched to a gene. CDR3 sequence: CASSHGWTGSYEQYF. The CDR3 coding sequence is TGTGCCAGCAGCCACGGGTGGACAGGGTCCTACGAGCAGTACTTC.

In its sample, this clonotype was seen many times. This likely comes from a read error, as the CDR3 has no conserved phenylalanine or tryptophan at its end. J is TRBJ1-1 and V is TRBV3-1, with a tentative D call TRBD1 (5 bases). The CDR3 sequence is 12 residues long. Germline V CDR1 and CDR2: LGHDT, YNNKEL (reference sequence). The V end lost 4 bases, the J end lost 3 bases, and 6 bases lay between the germline ends. DNA of the CDR3: TGTGCCAGCAGCCTAGGGGACACTGAAGCTTTCCTT. Translating it yields CASSLGDTEAFL.

This clonotype was counted at least ten times. V and J are TRBV2 and TRBJ2-3; D unclear. CDR1 is SNHLY and CDR2 is FYNNEI in the germline V gene. V lost 7 bases to trimming and J lost 3 bases, with 11 bases between them. This CDR3 is built from 13 residues. CDR3 in amino acids: CASKRSPTDTQYF. The CDR3 nucleotides are TGTGCCAGCAAGAGGAGTCCGACAGATACGCAGTATTTT. Full variable domain (missing parts from reference TRBV2 and TRBJ2-3): EPEVTQTPSHQVTQMGQEVILRCVPISNHLYFYWYRQILGQKVEFLVSFYNNEISEKSEIFDDQFSVERPDGSNFTLKIRSTKLEDSAMYFCASKRSPTDTQYFGPGTRLTVL.

The table lists this clonotype with many counts. This chain uses TRBV7-2 with TRBJ1-3; D might be TRBD1 (5 bases). From germline, CDR1 is SGHTA and CDR2 FQGNSA. The CDR3 is 16 residues long. Trimming removed 5 bases at V and 0 bases at J, with 14 bases between. The CDR3 DNA reads as TGTGCCAGCAGCCAGGGATATGCGAGCTCTGGAAACACCATATATTTT. Its protein product is CASSQGYASSGNTIYF. The full variable domain, its missing parts supplied by reference TRBV7-2 and TRBJ1-3, is GAGVSQSPSNKVTEKGKDVELRCDPISGHTALYWYRQSLGQGLEFLIYFQGNSAPDKSGLPSDRFSAERTGGSVSTLTIQRTQQEDSAVYLCASSQGYASSGNTIYFGEGSWLTVV.

This clonotype was counted ten times or more. The chain has TRBV6-2 or TRBV6-3 and TRBJ1-5; D may be TRBD1 (5 bases). Deletions cut 4 bases from V and 7 bases from J, with 17 bases between. This CDR3 region has 15 residues. From germline, CDR1 is MNHEY and CDR2 SVGEGT. CDR3 nucleotide sequence: TGTGCCAGCAGTTTCGGACGGGACCCGGGGCAGCCCCAGCATTTT. This codes for CASSFGRDPGQPQHF.

The CDR3 DNA is TGTGCCAGCAGTGAAATTACTAGCGTCTTATATGAGCAGTTCTTC. Its protein is CASSEITSVLYEQFF. The gene calls are TRBV6-1 and TRBJ2-1, with TRBD2 matching 7 bases. Losses at the gene ends were 2 bases for V and 8 bases for J; bases not matched to a gene: 9. This CDR3 comprises 15 residues. Germline V CDR1 and CDR2: MNHNS, SASEGT.

This clonotype showed up many times. This chain links TRBV20-1 with TRBJ2-7; tentatively, D is TRBD2 (5 bases). Germline V lookup: CDR1 DFQATT, CDR2 SNEGSKA (reference sequence). V was clipped by 8 bases and J by 0 bases, with 8 bases between them. This CDR3 is 11 amino acids long. The CDR3: CSTGNSYEQYF. CDR3 DNA: TGCAGTACCGGGAACTCCTACGAGCAGTACTTC.

This clonotype was counted at least ten times. This chain links TRBV10-3 with TRBJ2-7; a possible D gene is TRBD1 (6 bases). The CDR3 contains 13 residues. The V end was cut by 3 bases, the J end by 1 base, with 7 bases between. Germline CDR1 reads ENHRY; CDR2 reads SYGVKD. CDR3 residues: CAISERGSYEQYF. CDR3 coding DNA: TGTGCCATCAGTGAAAGGGGGTCCTACGAGCAGTACTTC.

The chain is built from TRBV27 and TRBJ1-5; D is unresolved. CDR1 MNHEY and CDR2 SMNVEV come from the germline V gene (reference sequence). The CDR3 spans 12 residues. V lost 9 bases and J 5 bases, leaving 11 bases between the germline ends. The CDR3 region is CASSGGDQPQHF. DNA for the CDR3: TGTGCCAGTTCCGGTGGAGATCAGCCCCAGCATTTT.

At least ten counts were recorded for this clonotype. The chain recombines TRBV5-5 with TRBJ1-1; D call uncertain. Germline CDR1 is SGHKS and CDR2 is YYEKEE (reference sequence). The CDR3 runs to 15 residues. Trimming left V 1 base short and J 1 base short, with 11 bases between. The CDR3 loop is CASSLWGTGNTEAFF. CDR3 nucleotides: TGTGCCAGCAGCTTGTGGGGAACCGGGAACACTGAAGCTTTCTTT.

This clonotype was recorded at least ten times. This chain uses TRBV19 with TRBJ1-2; 8 bases line up with TRBD1. V was clipped by 8 bases and J by 5 bases; unmatched bases: 16. CDR1 and CDR2 (germline): LNHDA, SQIVND (reference sequence). The CDR3 spans 16 residues. The CDR3 protein is CASALQGASGGYGYTF. The DNA of the CDR3 is TGTGCCAGTGCCTTGCAGGGGGCCTCTGGGGGTTATGGCTACACCTTC.

This clonotype was detected only a few times. Germline and junction disagree at one end, which may indicate a read error. The chain uses TRBV7-6 and TRBJ2-1; D is unclear. CDR1 and CDR2 from the germline V gene are SGHVS and FNYEAQ. The CDR3 consists of 16 residues. CDR3 in amino acids: CASSPSTPRSYNKQFF. In nucleotides, the CDR3 is TGTGCCAGCAGCCCATCCACCCCACGGTCCTACAATAAGCAGTTCTTC. Filled out from reference TRBV7-6 and TRBJ2-1, the complete variable domain reads GAGVSQSPRYKVTKRGQDVALRCDPISGHVSLYWYRQALGQGPEFLTYFNYEAQQDKSGLPNDRFSAERPEGSISTLTIQRTEQRDSAMYRCASSPSTPRSYNKQFFGPGTRLTVL.

This sequence joins TRBV27 and TRBJ2-2; 9 nucleotides align to TRBD1. V shed 1 base and J 6 bases; nucleotides not matched to a gene: 9. Germline V CDR1 and CDR2: MNHEY, SMNVEV (reference sequence). The CDR3 contains 17 residues. CDR3 protein: CASSLFPGTGSAGELFF. CDR3 DNA sequence: TGTGCCAGCAGTTTATTCCCCGGGACAGGGAGTGCCGGGGAGCTGTTTTTT.

This clonotype came up many times. This CDR3 reads CASSRDPNTEAFF. The CDR3 nucleotides are TGTGCCAGCAGCAGGGATCCGAACACTGAAGCTTTCTTT. The V and J genes are TRBV6-1 and TRBJ1-1; D is perhaps TRBD1 (5 bases). CDR1 MNHNS and CDR2 SASEGT come from the germline V gene. V was cut by 6 bases and J by 1 base, with 9 bases left in between. CDR3 length: 13 amino acids.